Below, one T cell receptor (beta chain) is given with its context. The antigen remains unidentified. The data are from a study of Ad26.COV2.S vaccination and SARS-CoV-2 variants. For the study at large: The authors gave Ad26.COV2.S intramuscularly, either once or twice 56 days apart. The study, taken as a whole, reports: Placebo recipients trailed vaccine recipients in spike-specific TCR breadth. Reports say spike-specific CD8+ and CD4+ T cell responses covered substantial breadth after vaccination.

TCRdb keeps only in-frame clones here, not all; method: immunoSEQ multiplex PCR. This sample carries approximately 300,000 clones, 86% of them seen once, and the ten largest clones take 1.5% to 2.5%. The ends were cut back, 7 bases at V and 5 bases at J, with 23 bases in the middle. CDR3 length: 16 residues. CDR1 and CDR2 (germline): MDHEN, SYDVKM. Treatment here: about 20 received Ad26.COV2.S at low or high dose, single or two shots; 5 received placebo; per-sample allocation not given. Sampling happened 63 days after the first vaccine or placebo injection. Donation was by an adult aged 18-55 years who was in Boston.

The TCR was taken from a person aged 18-65 years who received the Ad26.COV2.S COVID-19 vaccine or a placebo. Sequenced material: peripheral blood, taken in a trial of Ad26.COV2.S vaccine versus placebo. This chain joins TRBV28 and TRBJ2-5; D is possibly TRBD1 or TRBD2 (6 bases each). The CDR3 here is CASNPRGGAGAETQYF. The CDR3 DNA sequence: TGTGCCAGCAACCCAAGGGGCGGGGCAGGGGCGGAGACCCAGTACTTC.